This TCR beta chain was captured in a study of cytomegalovirus exposure and HLA in healthy donors. Study results and limitations: In an earlier analysis, most TCR beta V segments were productive about 87% or about 30% of the time. After further analysis at a later stage, 16,951 TCR beta sequences were associated with HLA alleles at 0.05 false discovery rate.

Use of 60 Vbeta and 13 Jbeta primers characterized the PCR. Clones were read by immunoSEQ multiplex PCR, and TCRdb kept only the in-frame ones, dropping some. This sample's clone table lists about 50,000 clones. On this clone itself: Its antigen is unidentified.

This receptor was taken from a man aged 18 to 30 in good health and CMV-seropositive. The material sequenced was PBMCs.

The CDR3 DNA reads TGTGCCAGCTCACCACGTGGGCCCTACGAGCAGTACTTC. It encodes CASSPRGPYEQYF. V usage is TRBV18 and J usage is TRBJ2-5; no clear D. The end of the DNA is better explained by TRBJ2-7, so the J call may be wrong. This CDR3 region has 13 residues. Germline V lookup: CDR1 KGHSH, CDR2 LQKENI.